The clone carrying this T cell receptor beta chain was seen just once. Its antigen is currently unknown. This record comes from a study of T cells in Graves' hyperthyroidism and ophthalmopathy. TCR beta CDR3 regions were amplified from RNA. The study used the HTBI primer set for a first-round RT-PCR of the TCR CDR3. In TCRdb, the multiplex PCR reads were re-called with MiXCR into one record per CDR3 protein. The sample holds 450,000 to 700,000 distinct CDR3 sequences, around 42% seen once. Whole-study results and caveats: Ophthalmopathy was distinguished from stable hyperthyroidism by 13 V-J signatures. Prediction of ophthalmopathy progression came a median approximately 6.5 months pre-onset. Blood samples included most of the expanded thyroid clonotypes exceeding 0.001.

Every diagnosis used clinical symptoms, serum thyroxine and TRAb, thyroid ultrasound and orbital computed tomography. The V segment lost 6 bases and the J segment 0 bases; nucleotides outside the gene matches: 11. CDR3 size: 18 residues. Per germline, CDR1 SGHTA and CDR2 FQGNSA. This receptor was taken from an adult woman with Graves' disease, either hyperthyroidism or ophthalmopathy (not recorded which). V is TRBV7-2 and J is TRBJ2-6, with 7 bases aligning to TRBD1. The specimen sequenced was peripheral blood or thyroid tissue (not recorded which). The CDR3 protein is CASSIATGYGSGANVLTF. The CDR3 DNA reads TGTGCCAGCAGTATCGCGACAGGGTACGGCTCTGGGGCCAACGTCCTGACTTTC. The full variable domain, with the rest looked up from reference TRBV7-2 and TRBJ2-6, is GAGVSQSPSNKVTEKGKDVELRCDPISGHTALYWYRQSLGQGLEFLIYFQGNSAPDKSGLPSDRFSAERTGGSVSTLTIQRTQQEDSAVYLCASSIATGYGSGANVLTFGAGSRLTVL.